This T cell receptor beta chain was sequenced for a study of blood T cell repertoires in COVID-19. The CDR3 has 14 residues. Germline CDR1 reads LGHDT; CDR2 reads YNNKEL (reference sequence). V was pared by 1 base and J by 4 bases, with 10 bases between. Sequencing was performed with immunoSEQ multiplex PCR; in TCRdb, only in-frame clones are kept and a portion is missing. The data show approximately 220,000 clones, more than 65% seen once. The sequenced sample was peripheral blood. The rearrangement joins TRBV3-1 (or the pseudogene TRBV3-2) to TRBJ1-2; tentatively, D is TRBD1 (5 bases). The clonotype was recovered from a woman aged 25 to 39 who had recovered from COVID-19. The CDR3 DNA sequence: TGTGCCAGCAGCCAAGCGCAGGGCCTCTATGGCTACACCTTC. This encodes CASSQAQGLYGYTF.